In this sample, the clone carrying this TCR beta chain turned up many times. Its cognate antigen is unknown. TCRdb re-called the RT-PCR reads with MiXCR, one entry per CDR3 protein. The table has about 610,000 distinct CDR3 sequences, 11% to 15% seen once. The V gene's germline CDR1 is SGHDN and CDR2 FVKESK. This CDR3 region has 14 residues. The V end lost 1 base, the J end lost 10 bases, and 11 bases lay between the germline ends. This sample is part of a study of response to subunit inactivated influenza vaccine. Study results and caveats: Authors suggested each seasonal flu vaccination may recruit only limited numbers of new T cells.

The starting material was PBMCs from blood, obtained roughly 12 days after vaccination. The V gene is TRBV14, the J gene TRBJ1-6; no reliable D call. This sequence was found in a man aged 50 to 60 who received an inactivated influenza vaccine. This CDR3 reads CASSQGDMGSPLHF. The CDR3 DNA sequence: TGTGCCAGCAGCCAAGGAGATATGGGGTCACCCCTCCACTTT.